Below, 26 T cell receptor beta chains from the same sample are listed, as sequenced in a study of response to subunit inactivated influenza vaccine. A single record per CDR3 protein comes from TCRdb applying MiXCR to the RT-PCR reads. The sample includes 150,000 to 200,000 distinct CDR3 sequences, around 9% of them seen just once. The source was non-naive T cells sorted from PBMCs, collected on the day of vaccination. The receptor set was obtained from a man in his fifties or sixties who received an inactivated influenza vaccine.

This clonotype turned up a few times. The chain links TRBV4-3 to TRBJ2-2, with D possibly being TRBD1 (6 bases). Germline loops: CDR1 LGHNA, CDR2 YSLEER. This CDR3 has 17 amino acids. Deletions cut 0 bases from V and 6 bases from J, with 17 bases between. CDR3 DNA: TGCGCCAGCAGCCAAGATCCTGCGTTCAGGGGTGCCGGGGAGCTGTTTTTT. This encodes CASSQDPAFRGAGELFF.

This clonotype was seen repeatedly, ten times or more. The chain recombines TRBV11-2 with TRBJ1-1; D ambiguous. The germline CDR1 and CDR2 sequences are SGHAT and FQNNGV. V lost 1 base to trimming and J lost 1 base, with 7 bases between them. The CDR3 runs to 14 residues. The CDR3 DNA reads as TGTGCCAGCAGCTTAGGGACCCCGAACACTGAAGCTTTCTTT. Its translation: CASSLGTPNTEAFF.

This clonotype has only a few counts. Here the CDR3 reads CASSPGQGTQETQYF. The CDR3 region has the DNA TGTGCCAGTAGTCCGGGACAGGGTACTCAAGAGACCCAGTACTTC. V usage is TRBV19 and J usage is TRBJ2-5, with 9 bases fitting TRBD1. CDR1 and CDR2 (germline): LNHDA, SQIVND (reference sequence). This CDR3 region has 15 residues. The trim removed 5 bases at V and 2 bases at J, leaving 6 bases unmatched. The full variable domain, completed using reference TRBV19 and TRBJ2-5, is DGGITQSPKYLFRKEGQNVTLSCEQNLNHDAMYWYRQDPGQGLRLIYYSQIVNDFQKGDIAEGYSVSREKKESFPLTVTSAQKNPTAFYLCASSPGQGTQETQYFGPGTRLLVL.

The V call is TRBV20-1, the J call TRBJ2-7, with D possibly matching TRBD2 (5 bases). Germline V gives CDR1 DFQATT, CDR2 SNEGSKA (reference sequence). The CDR3 is 14 residues long. The ends were cut back, 5 bases at V and 0 bases at J, with 14 bases in the middle. CDR3 DNA: TGCAGTGCTGCCCGGAGTGGAGGCTCCTACGAGCAGTACTTC. It specifies CSAARSGGSYEQYF.

The gene calls are TRBV5-1 and TRBJ1-4; TRBD1 aligns across 10 bases. Trimming cost V 4 bases and J 4 bases; bases outside gene matches: 4. Germline values: CDR1 SGHRS, CDR2 YFSETQ. This CDR3 contains 15 residues. CDR3 nucleotide sequence: TGCGCCAGCAGCACAAGGACAGGGGGTAATGAAAAACTGTTTTTT. Residues: CASSTRTGGNEKLFF.

This clonotype was counted ten times or more. The chain links TRBV20-1 to TRBJ1-2, with TRBD1 matching over 7 bases. The CDR3 runs 14 residues. V lost 4 bases to trimming and J lost 0 bases; unmatched junction nucleotides: 5. Germline CDR1 DFQATT, CDR2 SNEGSKA (reference sequence). The CDR3 DNA follows: TGCAGTGCTACTAAGGGGGCTACTAACTATGGCTACACCTTC. Residues: CSATKGATNYGYTF.

This clonotype was found many times. DNA of the CDR3: TGTGCCAGCAGCTTAGTTCGCACAGATACGCAGTATTTT. Translated: CASSLVRTDTQYF. The chain couples TRBV7-6 to TRBJ2-3, with unresolved D. V was trimmed by 1 base and J by 1 base, leaving 3 bases between them. Germline-derived CDR1 and CDR2 are SGHVS and FNYEAQ. The length of the CDR3 is 13 residues.

V usage is TRBV13 and J usage is TRBJ2-5; the D is unclear. With 4 bases removed from V and 2 bases from J, the gap between germline ends came to 20 bases. The germline gives CDR1 PRHDT, CDR2 FYEKMQ (reference sequence). The CDR3 loop spans 17 amino acids. DNA for the CDR3: TGTGCCAGCAGCTCCACAACACTCTCTGGCCGTCAAGAGACCCAGTACTTC. Translating gives CASSSTTLSGRQETQYF.

The chain links TRBV5-1 to TRBJ2-3, with D maybe TRBD2 (5 bases). The V gene's germline CDR1 is SGHRS and CDR2 YFSETQ. The ends were cut back, 6 bases at V and 2 bases at J, with 13 bases in the middle. This CDR3 region has 14 residues. The CDR3 nucleotides read TGCGCCAGCACCACGGGGATGGCCACAGATACGCAGTATTTT. Its translation is CASTTGMATDTQYF.

The chain has TRBV28 and TRBJ1-6; 8 bases fit TRBD1. After removal of 5 bases from V and 1 base from J, the junction contained 7 bases not matched to a gene. The CDR3 length is 17 residues. Germline assignment: CDR1 MDHEN and CDR2 SYDVKM. The CDR3 reads CASSRRTGRSYNSPLHF. CDR3 nucleotides: TGTGCCAGCAGTCGTCGGACAGGGAGGTCCTATAATTCACCCCTCCACTTT.

As for this clonotype: A junction boundary mismatches the germline segment, possibly from a read error. The genes are TRBV29-1 and TRBJ2-3, with TRBD2 identical over 9 bases. CDR1 is SQVTM, CDR2 ANQGSEA, per germline. CDR3 length: 15 residues. The CDR3 sequence is CGVVFGGRGTDTQYF. As DNA, the CDR3 is TGCGGCGTTGTCTTTGGCGGGAGGGGCACAGATACGCAGTATTTT.

As DNA, the CDR3 is TGCGCCAGCAGCCAATGGATCGGGGGGGACCTAGCCAAAAACATTCAGTACTTC. It encodes CASSQWIGGDLAKNIQYF. This chain connects TRBV4-1 to TRBJ2-4, with 8 bases that match TRBD2. The CDR3 contains 18 residues. The trim removed 2 bases at V and 0 bases at J, leaving 9 bases unmatched. CDR1 is MGHRA and CDR2 is YSYEKL in the germline V gene.

Concerning this clonotype: Given a much more abundant clone one base away, this may be a read error. The chain couples TRBV20-1 to TRBJ2-7; D may correspond to TRBD1 or TRBD2 (5 bases each). From germline, CDR1 is DFQATT and CDR2 SNEGSKA (reference sequence). CDR3 length equals 13 residues. CDR3 protein: CSASGGPTYKQYF. In DNA, the CDR3 is TGCAGTGCTAGTGGGGGTCCCACCTACAAGCAGTACTTC.

This chain links TRBV28 with TRBJ2-3; D tentatively fits TRBD1 or TRBD2 (5 bases each). Between the trimmed V and J ends, which lost 6 bases and 0 bases, there was a span of 13 bases. Germline lookup yields CDR1 MDHEN and CDR2 SYDVKM. CDR3 length: 15 residues. For the CDR3, the DNA is TGTGCCAGCAGAACCGGGACCCTTAGCACAGATACGCAGTATTTT. Its translation: CASRTGTLSTDTQYF.

This clonotype was seen at least ten times. The chain couples TRBV4-3 to TRBJ1-4, with 11 bases fitting TRBD1. The length of the CDR3 is 17 residues. V lost 4 bases to trimming and J lost 7 bases; unmatched junction nucleotides: 11. Germline V CDR1 and CDR2: LGHNA, YSLEER. The CDR3 sequence: CASSPAIPGQGGEKLFF. The CDR3, as DNA: TGCGCCAGCAGCCCAGCAATCCCGGGACAGGGGGGTGAAAAACTGTTTTTT.

Only a few counts were recorded for this clonotype. The J gene is TRBJ2-7, the V gene TRBV28; 8 positions match TRBD1. The CDR3 has 14 amino acids. Germline trimming cut 6 bases from V and 4 bases from J; bases unmatched to any gene: 8. In germline, CDR1 is MDHEN, CDR2 SYDVKM. The CDR3 region has the DNA TGTGCCAGCAGGACAGGGGCTGTCCTATACGAGCAGTACTTC. This gives the protein CASRTGAVLYEQYF.

The chain employs TRBV19 and TRBJ2-1; 8 bases agree with TRBD2. The CDR3 is 20 amino acids. Germline CDR1 LNHDA, CDR2 SQIVND (reference sequence). J was trimmed by 0 bases and V by 6 bases; bases with no gene match: 19. CDR3 sequence reads: CASSPDPVGVAGTSYNEQFF. In nucleotides, the CDR3 is TGTGCCAGTAGCCCTGACCCCGTGGGAGTAGCGGGGACCTCCTACAATGAGCAGTTCTTC.

V and J are TRBV15 and TRBJ2-5; 10 bases are shared with TRBD1. V was clipped by 1 base and J by 5 bases; unmatched bases: 1. The CDR3 has 14 amino acids. CDR1 and CDR2 (germline): LNHNV, YYDKDF (reference sequence). CDR3 nucleotides: TGTGCCACCAGCAGAGGGACAGGGGGGGAGACCCAGTACTTC. Protein product: CATSRGTGGETQYF.

This clonotype came up a few times. The chain has TRBV5-1 and TRBJ1-1; D possibly corresponds to TRBD1 (6 bases). Germline V CDR1 and CDR2: SGHRS, YFSETQ. V was trimmed by 5 bases and J by 2 bases, leaving 22 bases between them. The CDR3 has 17 residues. The DNA for the CDR3 is TGCGCCAGCAGTCCCCGGTGGGGGGGCCCCGTCAACACTGAAGCTTTCTTT. This codes for CASSPRWGGPVNTEAFF.

This clonotype was detected only a few times. The genes are TRBV3-1 and TRBJ1-5; D unresolved. The length of the CDR3 is 15 residues. CDR1 and CDR2 (germline): LGHDT, YNNKEL (reference sequence). V was cut by 0 bases and J by 0 bases, with 6 bases left in between. The CDR3 DNA sequence: TGTGCCAGCAGCCAAGATTCTGGTAGCAATCAGCCCCAGCATTTT. It codes for CASSQDSGSNQPQHF.

This clonotype has only a few counts. This chain links TRBV5-1 with TRBJ2-7, with TRBD2 matching 7 bases. The V and J ends lost 4 bases and 5 bases, in that order; junction bases with no gene match: 9. This CDR3 spans 14 amino acids. Per germline, CDR1 SGHRS and CDR2 YFSETQ. The DNA of the CDR3 is TGCGCCAGCAGCACTCGACTAGCATCCGACGAGCAGTACTTC. Its translation is CASSTRLASDEQYF.

This clonotype was detected ten times or more. The rearrangement links TRBV5-1 to TRBJ2-5, with 9 bases identical to TRBD1. Germline values: CDR1 SGHRS, CDR2 YFSETQ. Trimming took 7 bases from V and 5 from J; bases not matched to a gene: 12. CDR3 size: 15 residues. DNA for the CDR3: TGCGCCAGCGCCTTTACAGGGGGCGTGGGGGAGACCCAGTACTTC. Protein: CASAFTGGVGETQYF. The complete variable domain, with remaining parts taken from reference TRBV5-1 and TRBJ2-5, reads KAGVTQTPRYLIKTRGQQVTLSCSPISGHRSVSWYQQTPGQGLQFLFEYFSETQRNKGNFPGRFSGRQFSNSRSEMNVSTLELGDSALYLCASAFTGGVGETQYFGPGTRLLVL.

This clonotype was observed at least ten times. The chain recombines TRBV4-3 with TRBJ2-7; D remains unclear. Germline CDR1 and CDR2: LGHNA and YSLEER. V was clipped by 0 bases and J by 1 base, with 13 bases between them. CDR3 size: 16 residues. The CDR3 here is CASSQDSLTVSYEQYF. CDR3 DNA: TGCGCCAGCAGCCAAGATTCCCTGACCGTTTCCTACGAGCAGTACTTC.

The genes are TRBV28 and TRBJ1-1; 7 nucleotides line up with TRBD1. Germline lookup yields CDR1 MDHEN and CDR2 SYDVKM. Trimming cost V 6 bases and J 3 bases; bases outside gene matches: 7. There are 14 residues in the CDR3. The CDR3 region is CASRPGQRDTEAFF. CDR3 DNA sequence: TGTGCCAGCAGACCGGGACAGAGAGACACTGAAGCTTTCTTT.

The chain couples TRBV7-9 to TRBJ2-7, with 7 bases aligning to TRBD1. The V and J ends lost 5 bases and 7 bases, in that order; junction bases with no gene match: 11. The CDR3 is 14 residues long. The germline V gene encodes CDR1 SEHNR and CDR2 FQNEAQ (reference sequence). CDR3 sequence: CASSPRTGTFEQYF. The CDR3 coding sequence is TGTGCCAGCAGCCCCCGGACAGGCACCTTTGAGCAGTACTTC.

This clonotype was picked up many times. The DNA of the CDR3 is TGTGCCAGCAGCGTAGGGCGAAGGGGGCCCCTCCACTTT. Translated: CASSVGRRGPLHF. The chain has TRBV9 and TRBJ1-6, with D maybe TRBD1 (6 bases). The CDR3 spans 13 residues. Trimming cost V 0 bases and J 13 bases, with 11 bases left between them. Germline loops: CDR1 SGDLS, CDR2 YYNGEE.